The 9 T cell receptor beta chains presented below share a single source sample, sequenced in a study of T cell repertoires in cytomegalovirus infection (dated 2019 in TCRdb). TCRdb lists the instrument as Illumina HiSeq 1500. TCRdb itself trimmed the public reads at Q25 with fastp, ran MiXCR and retained productive beta chains. For every CDR3 protein sequence, its rows merge into one entry that carries the most common genes and DNA. The sample table holds hundreds of thousands of distinct CDR3 sequences, of which roughly 24% were seen once. 7.5% to 9% of the sample belongs to the ten largest clones. The sample comprised CD8+ T cells from PBMCs. Receptors originate from a human donor in good health (CMV status not recorded). Some clones in this sample may be carry-over from other donors' samples.

This clonotype was seen repeatedly, ten times or more. The chain joins TRBV11-2 to TRBJ2-3; D ambiguous. The V end was cut by 5 bases, the J end by 3 bases, with 9 bases between. CDR3 length: 13 amino acids. The V gene's germline CDR1 is SGHAT and CDR2 FQNNGV. The DNA of the CDR3 is TGTGCCAGCAGCGAGCTGAATACAGATACGCAGTATTTT. Residues: CASSELNTDTQYF.

The chain joins TRBV2 to TRBJ2-1; no definite D call. V dropped 3 bases and J dropped 4 bases, with 13 bases sitting between them. The CDR3 totals 15 residues. Looked up from germline, CDR1 is SNHLY and CDR2 is FYNNEI. In DNA form, the CDR3 reads TGTGCCAGCAGTGACCCGGGTGAGAGTTACAATGAGCAGTTCTTC. This encodes CASSDPGESYNEQFF.

This clonotype was counted between two and nine times. The V call is TRBV14, the J call TRBJ2-3; no clear D. The CDR3 length is 12 residues. V gave up 6 bases and J gave up 6 bases, with 10 bases separating them. CDR1 and CDR2 from the germline V gene are SGHDN and FVKESK. DNA for the CDR3: TGTGCCAGCAGAGCAAATACGGATACGCAGTATTTT. It specifies CASRANTDTQYF.

In nucleotides, the CDR3 is TGCGCCAGCAGCTCCCCGGGACAGGGGCCTTCCTACGAGCAGTACTTC. Translating gives CASSSPGQGPSYEQYF. The chain recombines TRBV5-1 with TRBJ2-7; 10 bases match TRBD1. V shed 3 bases and J 1 base; nucleotides not matched to a gene: 7. This CDR3 contains 16 residues. CDR1 SGHRS and CDR2 YFSETQ come from the germline V gene.

This clonotype was detected a few times. The CDR3 reads CASSRTVVEAFF. The CDR3 DNA reads as TGTGCCAGCAGTCGGACAGTTGTGGAAGCTTTCTTT. The V and J genes are TRBV28 and TRBJ1-1; D may be TRBD1 (6 bases). Germline V gene sequence: CDR1 MDHEN, CDR2 SYDVKM. CDR3 length: 12 residues. Trimming pared 5 bases from V and 8 bases from J, leaving 12 bases between.

This clonotype was observed a handful of times. This rearrangement joins TRBV20-1 to TRBJ2-5, with TRBD1 matching over 10 bases. V dropped 1 base and J dropped 5; count of bases not matched to a gene: 10. The CDR3 sequence is 16 residues long. Germline values: CDR1 DFQATT, CDR2 SNEGSKA (reference sequence). The CDR3 DNA reads as TGCAGTGCTAGAGGAAACCGGGACAGGGGATGGGAGACCCAGTACTTC. Its translation is CSARGNRDRGWETQYF.

This clonotype was observed a handful of times. This chain connects TRBV20-1 to TRBJ2-1; D is uncertain. From germline, CDR1 is DFQATT and CDR2 SNEGSKA (reference sequence). This CDR3 has 15 amino acids. Trimming removed 0 bases at V and 2 bases at J, with 11 bases between. CDR3 in amino acids: CSARDRKFPYNEQFF. The CDR3 nucleotides read TGCAGTGCTAGAGATCGGAAATTTCCCTACAATGAGCAGTTCTTC.

The rearrangement links TRBV25-1 to TRBJ2-3; TRBD2 agrees at 14 bases. The length of the CDR3 is 21 residues. V lost 1 base and J lost 4; bases outside the gene matches: 16. Germline V gene data show CDR1 as MGHDK and CDR2 as SYGVNS. CDR3 DNA sequence: TGTGCCAGCAGTGAATTCTCCTCGACTAGCGGGGGGGCCTACGGCGCAGATACGCAGTATTTT. This sequence encodes CASSEFSSTSGGAYGADTQYF.

As regards this clonotype: This may be a read error: a much more frequent sequence differs by one nucleotide. This chain uses TRBV28 with TRBJ1-2, with D unresolved. The V gene lost 2 bases and the J gene lost 4 bases, with 2 bases spanning the gap. CDR1 is MDHEN and CDR2 is SYDVKM in the germline V gene. The CDR3 is 11 amino acids. The CDR3 here is CASSLTYGYTF. CDR3 DNA: TGTGCCAGCAGTTTAACCTATGGCTACACCTTC.